This TCR beta chain was recorded in a study of CD4 and CD8 cells across lung adenocarcinoma regions. Germline V CDR1 and CDR2: MNHNS, SASEGT. This CDR3 has 15 residues. A note on this clonotype: Compared with germline, one end of the junction differs, possibly owing to a read error.

Localized lung adenocarcinoma, a non-small cell lung cancer, affected the donors. TCRdb redid the calling of the PCR reads with MiXCR, one entry per CDR3 protein. The repertoire holds about 25,000 distinct CDR3 sequences, about 50% seen once, with over 35% in the top ten. The receptor was derived from a male donor with lung adenocarcinoma. The CD4 and CD8 labels of this study may be unreliable. The sequenced sample consisted of CD8+ T cells from the center of a lung tumor. The V and J genes are TRBV6-1 and TRBJ2-1; TRBD2 is a possible D gene (6 bases). The CDR3 loop reads CASRTGASESDEQYF. Written as DNA, the CDR3 is TGTGCCAGCAGGACCGGGGCTAGCGAATCCGATGAGCAGTACTTT.